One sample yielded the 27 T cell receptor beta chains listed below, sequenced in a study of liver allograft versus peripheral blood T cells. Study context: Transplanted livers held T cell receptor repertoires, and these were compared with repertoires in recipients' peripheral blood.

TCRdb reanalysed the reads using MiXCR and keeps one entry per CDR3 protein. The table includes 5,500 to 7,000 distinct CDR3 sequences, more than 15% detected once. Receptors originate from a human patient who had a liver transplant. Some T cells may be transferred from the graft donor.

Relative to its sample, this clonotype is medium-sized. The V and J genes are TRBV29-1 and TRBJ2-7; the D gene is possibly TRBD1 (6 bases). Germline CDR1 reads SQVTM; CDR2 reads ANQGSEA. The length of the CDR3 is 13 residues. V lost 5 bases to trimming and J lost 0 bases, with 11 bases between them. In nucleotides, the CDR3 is TGCAGCGTTTCCGACAGGAGCTCCTACGAGCAGTACTTC. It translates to CSVSDRSSYEQYF.

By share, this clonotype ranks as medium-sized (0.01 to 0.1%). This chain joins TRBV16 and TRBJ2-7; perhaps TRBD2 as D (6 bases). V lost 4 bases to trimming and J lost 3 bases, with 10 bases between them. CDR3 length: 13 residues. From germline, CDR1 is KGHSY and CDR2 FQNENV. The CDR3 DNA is TGTGCCAGCAGCCGTGGGACTTACTACGAGCAGTACTTC. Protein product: CASSRGTYYEQYF.

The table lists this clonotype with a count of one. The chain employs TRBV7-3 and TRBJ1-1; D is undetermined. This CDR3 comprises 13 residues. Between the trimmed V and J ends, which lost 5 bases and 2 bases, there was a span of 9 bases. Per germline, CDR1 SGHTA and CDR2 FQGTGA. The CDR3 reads CASSQNPNTEAFF. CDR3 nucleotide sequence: TGTGCCAGCAGCCAAAATCCAAACACTGAAGCTTTCTTT. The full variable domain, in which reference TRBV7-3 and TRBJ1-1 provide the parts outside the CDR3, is GAGVSQTPSNKVTEKGKYVELRCDPISGHTALYWYRQSLGQGPEFLIYFQGTGAADDSGLPNDRFFAVRPEGSVSTLKIQRTERGDSAVYLCASSQNPNTEAFFGQGTRLTVV.

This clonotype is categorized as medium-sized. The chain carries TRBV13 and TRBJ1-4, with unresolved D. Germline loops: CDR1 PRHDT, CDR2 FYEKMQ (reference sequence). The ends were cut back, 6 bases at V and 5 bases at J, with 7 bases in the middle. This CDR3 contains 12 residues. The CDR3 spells CASRAENEKLFF. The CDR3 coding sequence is TGTGCCAGCAGGGCCGAAAATGAAAAACTGTTTTTT.

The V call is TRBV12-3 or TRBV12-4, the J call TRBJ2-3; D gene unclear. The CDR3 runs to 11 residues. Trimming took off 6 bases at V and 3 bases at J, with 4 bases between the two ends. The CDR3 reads CASRGTDTQYF. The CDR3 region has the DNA TGTGCCAGCAGGGGGACAGATACGCAGTATTTT.

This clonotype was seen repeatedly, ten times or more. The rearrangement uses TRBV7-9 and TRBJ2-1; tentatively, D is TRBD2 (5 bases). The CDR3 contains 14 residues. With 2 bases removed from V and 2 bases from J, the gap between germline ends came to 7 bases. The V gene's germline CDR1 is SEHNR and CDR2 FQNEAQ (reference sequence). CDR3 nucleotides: TGTGCCAGCAGCTTATTAGCGACCTACAATGAGCAGTTCTTC. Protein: CASSLLATYNEQFF.

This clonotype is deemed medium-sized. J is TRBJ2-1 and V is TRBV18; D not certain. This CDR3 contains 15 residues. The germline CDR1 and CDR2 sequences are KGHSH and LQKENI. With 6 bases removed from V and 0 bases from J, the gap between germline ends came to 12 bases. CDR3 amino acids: CASSPTDLSYNEQFF. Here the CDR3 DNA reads TGTGCCAGCTCCCCAACGGACCTCTCCTACAATGAGCAGTTCTTC.

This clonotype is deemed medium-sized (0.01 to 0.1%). The CDR3 loop is CATSFLGREEEQYF. CDR3 nucleotide sequence: TGTGCCACCAGCTTTTTGGGACGGGAGGAAGAGCAGTACTTC. The J gene is TRBJ2-7, the V gene TRBV15, with 7 bases aligning to TRBD2. The CDR3 extends over 14 amino acids. Per the germline V gene, CDR1 is LNHNV and CDR2 is YYDKDF (reference sequence). The ends lost 5 bases at V and 7 bases at J; junction bases unmatched: 11.

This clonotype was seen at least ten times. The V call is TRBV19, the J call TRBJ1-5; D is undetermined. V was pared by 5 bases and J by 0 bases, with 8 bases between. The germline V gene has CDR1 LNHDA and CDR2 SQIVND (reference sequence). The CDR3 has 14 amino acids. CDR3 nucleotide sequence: TGTGCCAGTAGTCCAGATTATAGCAATCAGCCCCAGCATTTT. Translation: CASSPDYSNQPQHF.

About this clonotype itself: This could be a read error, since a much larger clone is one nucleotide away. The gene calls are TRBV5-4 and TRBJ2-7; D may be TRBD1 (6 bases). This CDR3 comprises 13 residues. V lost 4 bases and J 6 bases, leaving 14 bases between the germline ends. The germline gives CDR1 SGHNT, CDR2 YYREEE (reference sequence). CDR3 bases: TGTGCCAGCAGCATGGAGACAGGAGGCGAGCAGTACTTC. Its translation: CASSMETGGEQYF. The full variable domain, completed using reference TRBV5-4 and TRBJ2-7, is ETGVTQSPTHLIKTRGQQVTLRCSSQSGHNTVSWYQQALGQGPQFIFQYYREEENGRGNFPPRFSGLQFPNYSSELNVNALELDDSALYLCASSMETGGEQYFGPGTRLTVT.

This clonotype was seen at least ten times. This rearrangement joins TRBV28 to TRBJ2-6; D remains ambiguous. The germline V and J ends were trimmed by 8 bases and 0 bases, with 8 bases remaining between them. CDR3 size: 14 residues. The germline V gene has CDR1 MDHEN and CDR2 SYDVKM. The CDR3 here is CASSLVSGANVLTF. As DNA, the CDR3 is TGTGCCAGCTCCTTGGTCTCTGGGGCCAACGTCCTGACTTTC.

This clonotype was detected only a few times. The chain's CDR3 is CASSSRQSGGEKLFF. CDR3 nucleotides: TGTGCCAGCAGTTCCCGACAGTCCGGAGGTGAAAAACTGTTTTTT. The chain joins TRBV28 to TRBJ1-4, with D maybe TRBD1 (5 bases). The germline CDR1 and CDR2 sequences are MDHEN and SYDVKM. This CDR3 is 15 amino acids long. The V end lost 4 bases, the J end lost 7 bases, and 16 bases lay between the germline ends.

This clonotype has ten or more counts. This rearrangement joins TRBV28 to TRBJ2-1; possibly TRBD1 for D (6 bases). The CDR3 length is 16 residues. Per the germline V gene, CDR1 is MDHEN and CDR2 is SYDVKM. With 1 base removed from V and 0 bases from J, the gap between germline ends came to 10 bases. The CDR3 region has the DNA TGTGCCAGCAGTTTATCAGGGACACCCTCCTACAATGAGCAGTTCTTC. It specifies CASSLSGTPSYNEQFF. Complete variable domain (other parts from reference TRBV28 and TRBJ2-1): DVKVTQSSRYLVKRTGEKVFLECVQDMDHENMFWYRQDPGLGLRLIYFSYDVKMKEKGDIPEGYSVSREKKERFSLILESASTNQTSMYLCASSLSGTPSYNEQFFGPGTRLTVL.

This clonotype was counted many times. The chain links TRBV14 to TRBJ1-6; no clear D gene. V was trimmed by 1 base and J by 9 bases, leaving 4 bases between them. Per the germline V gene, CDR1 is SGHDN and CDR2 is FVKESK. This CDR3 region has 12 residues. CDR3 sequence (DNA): TGTGCCAGCAGCCAAGGAGTTTCACCCCTCCACTTT. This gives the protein CASSQGVSPLHF.

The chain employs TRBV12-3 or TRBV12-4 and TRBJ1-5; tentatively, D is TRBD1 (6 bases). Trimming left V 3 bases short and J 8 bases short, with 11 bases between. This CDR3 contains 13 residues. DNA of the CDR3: TGTGCCAGCAGTTTGAGGGGGGTAGAGCCCCAGCATTTT. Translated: CASSLRGVEPQHF.

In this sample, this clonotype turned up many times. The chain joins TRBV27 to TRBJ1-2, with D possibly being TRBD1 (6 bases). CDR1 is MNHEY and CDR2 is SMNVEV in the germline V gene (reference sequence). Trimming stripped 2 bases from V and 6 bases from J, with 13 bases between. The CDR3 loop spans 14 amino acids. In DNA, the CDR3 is TGTGCCAGCAGTTTAGGGGCAGGGGATGATGGCTACACCTTC. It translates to CASSLGAGDDGYTF.

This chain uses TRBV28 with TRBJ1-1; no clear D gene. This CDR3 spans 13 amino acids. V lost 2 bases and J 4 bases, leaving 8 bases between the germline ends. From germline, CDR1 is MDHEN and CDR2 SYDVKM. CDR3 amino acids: CASSLQPSTEAFF. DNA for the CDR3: TGTGCCAGCAGTTTACAGCCCAGCACTGAAGCTTTCTTT.

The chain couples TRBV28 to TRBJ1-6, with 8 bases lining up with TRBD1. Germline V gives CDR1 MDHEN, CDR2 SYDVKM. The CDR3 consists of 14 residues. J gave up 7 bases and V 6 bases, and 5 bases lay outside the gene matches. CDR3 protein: CASSKTGENSPLHF. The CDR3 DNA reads TGTGCCAGCAGCAAGACAGGGGAAAATTCACCCCTCCACTTT. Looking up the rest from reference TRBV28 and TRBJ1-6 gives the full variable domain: DVKVTQSSRYLVKRTGEKVFLECVQDMDHENMFWYRQDPGLGLRLIYFSYDVKMKEKGDIPEGYSVSREKKERFSLILESASTNQTSMYLCASSKTGENSPLHFGNGTRLTVT.

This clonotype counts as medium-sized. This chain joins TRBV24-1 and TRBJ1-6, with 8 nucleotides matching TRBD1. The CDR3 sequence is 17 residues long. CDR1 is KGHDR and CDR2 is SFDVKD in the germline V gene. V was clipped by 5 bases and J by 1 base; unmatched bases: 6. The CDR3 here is CATSGNRGRSYNSPLHF. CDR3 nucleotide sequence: TGTGCCACCAGTGGCAACAGGGGGAGATCCTATAATTCACCCCTCCACTTT.

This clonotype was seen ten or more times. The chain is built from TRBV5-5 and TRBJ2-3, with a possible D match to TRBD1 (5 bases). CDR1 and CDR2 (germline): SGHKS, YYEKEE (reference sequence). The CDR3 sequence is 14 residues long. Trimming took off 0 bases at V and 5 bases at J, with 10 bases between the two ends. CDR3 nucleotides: TGTGCCAGCAGCTTGGATCCAGGGCAAGATACGCAGTATTTT. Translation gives CASSLDPGQDTQYF.

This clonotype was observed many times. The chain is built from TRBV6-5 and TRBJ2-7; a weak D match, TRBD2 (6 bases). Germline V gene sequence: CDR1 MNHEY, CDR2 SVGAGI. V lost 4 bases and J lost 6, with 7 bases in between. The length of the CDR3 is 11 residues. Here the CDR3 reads CASSFGGEQYF. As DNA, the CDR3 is TGTGCCAGCAGTTTCGGGGGCGAGCAGTACTTC.

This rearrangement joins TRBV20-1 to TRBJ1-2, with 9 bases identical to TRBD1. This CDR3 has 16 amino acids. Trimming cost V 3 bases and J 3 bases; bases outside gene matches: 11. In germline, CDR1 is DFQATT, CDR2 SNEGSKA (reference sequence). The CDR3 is CSASNRGTGFDYGYTF. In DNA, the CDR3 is TGCAGTGCTAGCAATAGGGGGACAGGGTTCGACTATGGCTACACCTTC.

The CDR3 reads CASSTPGTKVQFF. CDR3 in DNA: TGTGCCAGCAGCACCCCCGGGACTAAAGTGCAGTTCTTC. The chain recombines TRBV9 with TRBJ2-1, with 7 positions matching TRBD2. J gave up 12 bases and V 4 bases, and 10 bases lay outside the gene matches. Germline V gives CDR1 SGDLS, CDR2 YYNGEE. The CDR3 is 13 residues long.

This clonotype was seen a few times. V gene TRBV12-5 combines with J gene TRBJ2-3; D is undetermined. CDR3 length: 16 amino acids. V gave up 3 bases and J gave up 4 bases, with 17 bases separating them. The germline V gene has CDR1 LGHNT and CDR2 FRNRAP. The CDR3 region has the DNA TGTGCTAGTGGTTTACCCGACCAAACCCCGTCAGATACGCAGTATTTT. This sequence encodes CASGLPDQTPSDTQYF.

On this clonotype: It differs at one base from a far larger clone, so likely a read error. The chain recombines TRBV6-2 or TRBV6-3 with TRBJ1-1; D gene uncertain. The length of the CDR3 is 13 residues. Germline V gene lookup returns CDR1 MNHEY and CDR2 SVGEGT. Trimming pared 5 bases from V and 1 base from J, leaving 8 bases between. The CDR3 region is CASSKTENTEAFF. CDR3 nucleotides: TGTGCCAGCAGTAAGACCGAGAACACTGAAGCTTTCTTT.

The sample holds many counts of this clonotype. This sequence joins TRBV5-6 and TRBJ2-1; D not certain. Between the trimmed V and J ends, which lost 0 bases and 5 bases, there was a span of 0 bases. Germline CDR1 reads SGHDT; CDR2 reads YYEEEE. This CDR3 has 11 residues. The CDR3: CASSLDNEQFF. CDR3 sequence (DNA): TGTGCCAGCAGCTTGGACAATGAGCAGTTCTTC.

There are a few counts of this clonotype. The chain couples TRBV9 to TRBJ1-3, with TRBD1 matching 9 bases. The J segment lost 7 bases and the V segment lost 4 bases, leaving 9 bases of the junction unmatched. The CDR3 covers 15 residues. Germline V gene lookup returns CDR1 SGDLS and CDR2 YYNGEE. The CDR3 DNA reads TGTGCCAGCAGCCCCCGGGACAGGGCGAGTAACACCATATATTTT. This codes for CASSPRDRASNTIYF.